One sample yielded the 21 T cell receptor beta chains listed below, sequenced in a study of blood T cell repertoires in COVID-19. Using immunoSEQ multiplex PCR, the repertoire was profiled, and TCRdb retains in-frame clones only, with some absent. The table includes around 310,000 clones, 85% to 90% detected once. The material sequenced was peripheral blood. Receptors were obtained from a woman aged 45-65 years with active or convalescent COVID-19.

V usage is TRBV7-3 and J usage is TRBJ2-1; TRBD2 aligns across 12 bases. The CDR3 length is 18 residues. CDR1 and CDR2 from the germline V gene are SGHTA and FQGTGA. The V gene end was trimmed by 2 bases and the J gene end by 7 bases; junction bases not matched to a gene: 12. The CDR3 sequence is CASSLEGGTSGLLNEQFF. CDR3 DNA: TGTGCCAGCAGCTTAGAGGGTGGGACTAGCGGGTTATTGAATGAGCAGTTCTTC.

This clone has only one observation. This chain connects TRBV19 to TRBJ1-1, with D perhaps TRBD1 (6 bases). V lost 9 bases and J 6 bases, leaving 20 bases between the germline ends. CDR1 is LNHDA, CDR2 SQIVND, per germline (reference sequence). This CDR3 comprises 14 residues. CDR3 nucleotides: TGTGCCAGCAACATTGAGCGGGGGGCCCCTGAAGCTTTCTTT. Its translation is CASNIERGAPEAFF. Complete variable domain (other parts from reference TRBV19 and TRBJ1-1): DGGITQSPKYLFRKEGQNVTLSCEQNLNHDAMYWYRQDPGQGLRLIYYSQIVNDFQKGDIAEGYSVSREKKESFPLTVTSAQKNPTAFYLCASNIERGAPEAFFGQGTRLTVV.

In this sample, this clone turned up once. CDR3 sequence: CASSFDRVINTIYF. The CDR3 DNA sequence: TGTGCCAGCAGCTTTGACAGGGTTATAAACACCATATATTTT. The V gene is TRBV7-9, the J gene TRBJ1-3; TRBD1 matches 7 bases. V lost 3 bases, J lost 6 bases, and 5 bases stayed unmatched. This CDR3 region has 14 residues. Per germline, CDR1 SEHNR and CDR2 FQNEAQ (reference sequence).

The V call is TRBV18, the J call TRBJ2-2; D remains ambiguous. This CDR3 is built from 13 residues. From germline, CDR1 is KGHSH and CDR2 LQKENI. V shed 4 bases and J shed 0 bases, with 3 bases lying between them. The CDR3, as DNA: TGTGCCAGCTCACTCTCGAACACCGGGGAGCTGTTTTTT. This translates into CASSLSNTGELFF.

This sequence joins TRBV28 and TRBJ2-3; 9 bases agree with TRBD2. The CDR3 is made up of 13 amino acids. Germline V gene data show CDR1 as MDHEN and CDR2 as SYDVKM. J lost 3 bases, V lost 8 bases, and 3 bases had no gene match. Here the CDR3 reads CASETSGTDTQYF. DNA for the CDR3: TGTGCCAGCGAAACTAGCGGGACAGATACGCAGTATTTT.

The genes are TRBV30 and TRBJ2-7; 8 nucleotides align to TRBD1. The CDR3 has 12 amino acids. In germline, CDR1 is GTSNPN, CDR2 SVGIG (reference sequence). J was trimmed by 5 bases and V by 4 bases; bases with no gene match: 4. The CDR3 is CAWNRDRNEQYF. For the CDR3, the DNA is TGTGCCTGGAACAGGGACAGGAACGAGCAGTACTTC.

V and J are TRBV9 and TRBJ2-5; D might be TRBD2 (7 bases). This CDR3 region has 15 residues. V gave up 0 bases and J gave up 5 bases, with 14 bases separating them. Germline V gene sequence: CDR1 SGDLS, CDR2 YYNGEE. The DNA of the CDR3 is TGTGCCAGCAGCGTAGCGTCGGGGGGCGCTGAGACCCAGTACTTC. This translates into CASSVASGGAETQYF.

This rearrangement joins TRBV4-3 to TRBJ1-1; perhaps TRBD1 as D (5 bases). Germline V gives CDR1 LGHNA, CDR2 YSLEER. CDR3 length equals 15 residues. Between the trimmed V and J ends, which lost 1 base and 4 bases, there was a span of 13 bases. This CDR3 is CASSQGLGGTTEAFF. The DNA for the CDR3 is TGCGCCAGCAGCCAAGGTCTAGGAGGGACCACTGAAGCTTTCTTT.

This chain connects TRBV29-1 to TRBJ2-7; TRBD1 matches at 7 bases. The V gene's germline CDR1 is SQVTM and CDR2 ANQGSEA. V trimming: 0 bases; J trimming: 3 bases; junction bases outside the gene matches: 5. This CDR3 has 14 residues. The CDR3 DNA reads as TGCAGCGTTGAAGATCGACAGGGCTTCTACGAGCAGTACTTC. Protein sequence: CSVEDRQGFYEQYF.

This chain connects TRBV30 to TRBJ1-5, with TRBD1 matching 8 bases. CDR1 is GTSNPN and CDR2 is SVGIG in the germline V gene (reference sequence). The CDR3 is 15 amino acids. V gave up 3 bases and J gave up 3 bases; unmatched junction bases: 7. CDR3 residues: CAWRVPGQANQPQHF. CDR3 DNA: TGTGCCTGGAGAGTACCGGGACAGGCCAATCAGCCCCAGCATTTT. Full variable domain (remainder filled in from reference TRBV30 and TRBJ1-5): SQTIHQWPATLVQPVGSPLSLECTVEGTSNPNLYWYRQAAGRGLQLLFYSVGIGQISSEVPQNLSASRPQDRQFILSSKKLLLSDSGFYLCAWRVPGQANQPQHFGDGTRLSIL.

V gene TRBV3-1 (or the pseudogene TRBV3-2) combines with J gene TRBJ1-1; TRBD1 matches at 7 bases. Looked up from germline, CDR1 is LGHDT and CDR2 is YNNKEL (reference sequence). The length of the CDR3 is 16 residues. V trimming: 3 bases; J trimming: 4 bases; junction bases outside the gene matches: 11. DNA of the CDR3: TGTGCCAGCAGCCATGGGACAGCCATGAGTAGCACTGAAGCTTTCTTT. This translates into CASSHGTAMSSTEAFF.

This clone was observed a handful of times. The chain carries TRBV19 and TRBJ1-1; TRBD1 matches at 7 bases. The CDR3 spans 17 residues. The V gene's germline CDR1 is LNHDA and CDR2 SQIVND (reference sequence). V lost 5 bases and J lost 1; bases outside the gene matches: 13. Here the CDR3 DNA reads TGTGCCAGTAGTCCCTTCCTCTCCGGGACAGAGAACACTGAAGCTTTCTTT. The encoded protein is CASSPFLSGTENTEAFF.

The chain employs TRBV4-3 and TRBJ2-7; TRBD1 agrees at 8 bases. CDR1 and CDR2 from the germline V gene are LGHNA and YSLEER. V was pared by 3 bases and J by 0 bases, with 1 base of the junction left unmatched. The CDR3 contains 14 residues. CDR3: CASSHGTGSYEQYF. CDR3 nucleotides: TGCGCCAGCAGCCACGGGACAGGCTCCTACGAGCAGTACTTC.

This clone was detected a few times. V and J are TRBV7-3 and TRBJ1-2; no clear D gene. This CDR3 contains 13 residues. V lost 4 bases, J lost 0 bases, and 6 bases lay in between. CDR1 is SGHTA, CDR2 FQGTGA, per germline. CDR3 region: CASSSRANYGYTF. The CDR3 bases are TGTGCCAGCAGCTCACGAGCTAACTATGGCTACACCTTC.

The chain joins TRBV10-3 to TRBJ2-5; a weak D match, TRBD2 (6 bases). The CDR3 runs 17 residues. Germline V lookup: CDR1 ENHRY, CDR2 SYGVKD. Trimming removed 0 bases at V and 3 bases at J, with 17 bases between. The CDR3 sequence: CAISESKGGGGKETQYF. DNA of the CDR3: TGTGCCATCAGTGAGTCGAAGGGTGGCGGCGGGAAAGAGACCCAGTACTTC.

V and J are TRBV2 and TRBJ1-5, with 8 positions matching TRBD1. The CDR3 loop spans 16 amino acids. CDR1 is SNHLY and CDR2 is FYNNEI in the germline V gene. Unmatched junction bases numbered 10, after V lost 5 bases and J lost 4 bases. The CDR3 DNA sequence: TGTGCCAGCAGTCCTTCTGACAGGGGAGGGAATCAGCCCCAGCATTTT. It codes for CASSPSDRGGNQPQHF.

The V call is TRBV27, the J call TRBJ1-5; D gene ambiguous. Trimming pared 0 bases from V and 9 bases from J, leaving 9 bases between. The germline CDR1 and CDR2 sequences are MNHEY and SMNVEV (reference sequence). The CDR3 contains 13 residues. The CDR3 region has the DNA TGTGCCAGCAGTTTATCTGCGATTGGGCCCCAGCATTTT. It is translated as CASSLSAIGPQHF.

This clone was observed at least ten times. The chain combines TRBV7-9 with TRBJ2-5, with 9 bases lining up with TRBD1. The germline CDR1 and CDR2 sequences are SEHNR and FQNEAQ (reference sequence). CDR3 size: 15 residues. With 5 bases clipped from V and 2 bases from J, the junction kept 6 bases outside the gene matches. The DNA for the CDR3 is TGTGCCAGCAGCCGACGGACAGGGGTACAAGAGACCCAGTACTTC. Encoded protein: CASSRRTGVQETQYF.

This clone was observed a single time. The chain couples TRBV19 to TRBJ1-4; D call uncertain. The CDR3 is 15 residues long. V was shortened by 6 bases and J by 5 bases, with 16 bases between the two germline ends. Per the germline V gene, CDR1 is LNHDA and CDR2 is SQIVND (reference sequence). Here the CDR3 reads CASRPTGEKNEKLFF. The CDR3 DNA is TGTGCCAGTAGGCCCACCGGGGAGAAAAATGAAAAACTGTTTTTT.

The CDR3 bases are TGTGCCAGCAGCCTGACTTTCAGGGGGGAGCAGTACTTC. Amino acids: CASSLTFRGEQYF. The gene calls are TRBV2 and TRBJ2-7; 7 bases line up with TRBD1. V lost 6 bases and J lost 7; bases outside the gene matches: 9. The CDR3 has 13 amino acids. Per the germline V gene, CDR1 is SNHLY and CDR2 is FYNNEI.

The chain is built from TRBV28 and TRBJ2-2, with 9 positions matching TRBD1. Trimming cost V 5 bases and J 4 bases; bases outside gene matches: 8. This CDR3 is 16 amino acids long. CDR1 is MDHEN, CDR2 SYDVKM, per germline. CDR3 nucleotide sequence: TGTGCCAGCAGTCTCCAACAGGGGGCGGGCACCGGGGAGCTGTTTTTT. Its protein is CASSLQQGAGTGELFF.